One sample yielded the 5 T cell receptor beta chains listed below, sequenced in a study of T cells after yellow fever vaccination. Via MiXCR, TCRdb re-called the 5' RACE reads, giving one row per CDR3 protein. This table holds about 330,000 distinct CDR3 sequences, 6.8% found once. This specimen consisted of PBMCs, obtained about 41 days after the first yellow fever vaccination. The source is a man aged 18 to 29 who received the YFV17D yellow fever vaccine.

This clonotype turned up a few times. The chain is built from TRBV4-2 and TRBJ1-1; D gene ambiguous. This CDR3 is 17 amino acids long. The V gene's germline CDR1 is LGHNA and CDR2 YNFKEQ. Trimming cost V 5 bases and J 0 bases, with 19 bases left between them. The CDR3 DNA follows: TGTGCCAGCAGCTCCCCCCCTGACCACACGTTGAACACTGAAGCTTTCTTT. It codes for CASSSPPDHTLNTEAFF.

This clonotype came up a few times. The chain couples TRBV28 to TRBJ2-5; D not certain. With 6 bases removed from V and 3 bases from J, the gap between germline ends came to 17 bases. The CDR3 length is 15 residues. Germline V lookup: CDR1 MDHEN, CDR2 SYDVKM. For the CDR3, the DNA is TGTGCCAGCAGCACAGTGGGGATAGGCAAAGAGACCCAGTACTTC. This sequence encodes CASSTVGIGKETQYF.

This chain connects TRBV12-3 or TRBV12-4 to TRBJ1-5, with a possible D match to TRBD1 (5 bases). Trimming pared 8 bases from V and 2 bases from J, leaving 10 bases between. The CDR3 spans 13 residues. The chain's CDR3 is CASGGGGNQPQHF. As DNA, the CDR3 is TGTGCCAGCGGGGGGGGTGGCAATCAGCCCCAGCATTTT.

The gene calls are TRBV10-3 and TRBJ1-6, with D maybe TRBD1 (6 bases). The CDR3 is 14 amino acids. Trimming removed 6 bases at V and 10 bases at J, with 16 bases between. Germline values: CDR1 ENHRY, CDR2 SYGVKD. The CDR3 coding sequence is TGTGCCATCAGCGCAAACAGGGTAGACTCACCCCTCCACTTT. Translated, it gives CAISANRVDSPLHF.

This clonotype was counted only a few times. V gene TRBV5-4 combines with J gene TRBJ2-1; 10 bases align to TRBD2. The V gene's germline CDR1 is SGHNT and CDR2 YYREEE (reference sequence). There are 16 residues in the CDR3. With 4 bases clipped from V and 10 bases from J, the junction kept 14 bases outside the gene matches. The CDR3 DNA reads TGTGCCAGCAGCCGAACTAGCGGGACGTACCACAGGGAGCAGTTCTTC. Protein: CASSRTSGTYHREQFF.